The 19 T cell receptor beta chains presented below share a single source sample, sequenced in a study of blood T cell repertoires in COVID-19. Using immunoSEQ multiplex PCR, the repertoire was profiled, and TCRdb retains in-frame clones only, with some absent. The table records 120,000 to 150,000 clones, 79% of them present only once. The sequenced material came from peripheral blood. Source of these receptors: a man between 60 and 75 years old with acute or convalescent COVID-19.

The chain employs TRBV9 and TRBJ1-2, with a weak D call TRBD1 (5 bases). CDR1 and CDR2 (germline): SGDLS, YYNGEE. Trimming shortened V by 2 bases and J by 6 bases, and 17 bases separated the two germline ends. This CDR3 is 15 amino acids long. CDR3: CASSVSTQGGHGYTF. The CDR3 DNA sequence: TGTGCCAGCAGCGTCTCGACCCAGGGCGGACATGGCTACACCTTC.

This chain joins TRBV20-1 and TRBJ1-1, with 8 bases identical to TRBD1. The germline CDR1 and CDR2 sequences are DFQATT and SNEGSKA (reference sequence). This CDR3 is 16 amino acids long. Losses at the gene ends were 3 bases for V and 0 bases for J; bases not matched to a gene: 9. CDR3 coding DNA: TGCAGTGCTAGTGGCCCCGACAGGGGTATGAACACTGAAGCTTTCTTT. Translation: CSASGPDRGMNTEAFF.

CDR3 DNA: TGTGCCATCAGTGCCCAGGGGGCGCCTGGGGAGACCCAGTACTTC. Its protein product is CAISAQGAPGETQYF. The chain couples TRBV10-3 to TRBJ2-5; 8 nucleotides line up with TRBD1. The CDR3 spans 15 residues. Germline V CDR1 and CDR2: ENHRY, SYGVKD. V lost 4 bases, J lost 5 bases, and 9 bases stayed unmatched.

The rearrangement uses TRBV9 and TRBJ2-1; D may be TRBD1 (5 bases). The CDR3 is 16 residues long. Between the trimmed V and J ends, which lost 2 bases and 5 bases, there was a span of 17 bases. Per the germline V gene, CDR1 is SGDLS and CDR2 is YYNGEE. CDR3 sequence: CASSVTEGQADNEQFF. DNA of the CDR3: TGTGCCAGCAGCGTTACTGAAGGACAAGCAGACAATGAGCAGTTCTTC.

V and J are TRBV6-5 and TRBJ2-7; the match to TRBD1 covers 9 bases. The CDR3 runs to 14 residues. The trim removed 6 bases at V and 5 bases at J, leaving 8 bases unmatched. Per germline, CDR1 MNHEY and CDR2 SVGAGI. The CDR3 loop is CASSLDRGSDEQYF. DNA of the CDR3: TGTGCCAGCAGCCTGGACAGGGGATCGGACGAGCAGTACTTC.

V is TRBV20-1 and J is TRBJ2-7; 7 bases map to TRBD1. Unmatched junction bases numbered 3, after V lost 3 bases and J lost 1 base. CDR1 is DFQATT, CDR2 SNEGSKA, per germline (reference sequence). CDR3 length: 13 residues. As DNA, the CDR3 is TGCAGTGCTAGTGGACAGGAATCCTACGAGCAGTACTTC. It translates to CSASGQESYEQYF.

V usage is TRBV24-1 and J usage is TRBJ2-5; D unresolved. V lost 5 bases and J 0 bases, leaving 9 bases between the germline ends. This CDR3 spans 14 amino acids. Germline-derived CDR1 and CDR2 are KGHDR and SFDVKD. CDR3 loop: CATSGSTHQETQYF. CDR3 bases: TGTGCCACCAGTGGTTCTACCCACCAAGAGACCCAGTACTTC.

The chain recombines TRBV27 with TRBJ2-1; 12 bases agree with TRBD2. Germline CDR1 reads MNHEY; CDR2 reads SMNVEV (reference sequence). Unmatched junction bases numbered 10, after V lost 4 bases and J lost 9 bases. The CDR3 consists of 16 residues. DNA of the CDR3: TGTGCCAGCAGTTCCGGAGCGACTAGCGGGAGTGTTGAGCAGTTCTTC. Protein product: CASSSGATSGSVEQFF.

The V and J genes are TRBV12-3 or TRBV12-4 and TRBJ2-7; perhaps TRBD2 as D (6 bases). The length of the CDR3 is 12 residues. The ends were cut back, 3 bases at V and 9 bases at J, with 12 bases in the middle. Here the CDR3 DNA reads TGTGCCAGCAGTTTTGGCCAGGGAGGGCAGTACTTC. Translating gives CASSFGQGGQYF.

The chain couples TRBV6-1 to TRBJ2-5; 9 nucleotides match TRBD1. Germline CDR1 and CDR2: MNHNS and SASEGT. This CDR3 spans 15 amino acids. J was trimmed by 4 bases and V by 2 bases; bases with no gene match: 5. For the CDR3, the DNA is TGTGCCAGCAGTGAACAAGGGACAGGGCGAGAGACCCAGTACTTC. This encodes CASSEQGTGRETQYF.

The rearrangement uses TRBV7-8 and TRBJ2-7; D is perhaps TRBD2 (7 bases). This CDR3 is 17 amino acids long. Germline loops: CDR1 SGHVS, CDR2 FQNEAQ. Deletions cut 5 bases from V and 6 bases from J, with 26 bases between. CDR3 sequence: CASSHRGRGRLVSEQYF. The CDR3, as DNA: TGTGCCAGCAGCCACCGGGGGAGGGGGAGGCTCGTTAGCGAGCAGTACTTC.

The table lists this clone with a few counts. The rearrangement links TRBV7-2 to TRBJ1-3; D is uncertain. Germline assignment: CDR1 SGHTA and CDR2 FQGNSA. The CDR3 extends over 13 amino acids. V gave up 1 base and J gave up 4 bases, with 5 bases separating them. CDR3 amino acids: CASSLDPGNTIYF. The CDR3, as DNA: TGTGCCAGCAGCTTAGATCCGGGAAACACCATATATTTT.

The gene calls are TRBV19 and TRBJ2-2; 9 bases are shared with TRBD1. Germline CDR1 reads LNHDA; CDR2 reads SQIVND (reference sequence). CDR3 length equals 15 residues. Trimming cost V 7 bases and J 1 base; bases outside gene matches: 4. CDR3 in amino acids: CASTPGQGNTGELFF. CDR3 in DNA: TGTGCCAGTACCCCGGGACAGGGGAACACCGGGGAGCTGTTTTTT.

The J gene is TRBJ1-2, the V gene TRBV28; D gene ambiguous. This CDR3 region has 15 residues. The germline CDR1 and CDR2 sequences are MDHEN and SYDVKM. V was pared by 2 bases and J by 3 bases, with 13 bases between. DNA for the CDR3: TGTGCCAGCAGTTTAACCGGGAGCCCCTACTATGGCTACACCTTC. Protein: CASSLTGSPYYGYTF.

The chain carries TRBV6-5 and TRBJ1-4; 7 positions match TRBD1. With V trimmed by 6 bases and J by 10 bases, 5 bases remained unmatched. The length of the CDR3 is 12 residues. CDR1 MNHEY and CDR2 SVGAGI come from the germline V gene. CDR3 residues: CASRETGPKLFF. The CDR3 DNA reads as TGTGCCAGCAGGGAGACAGGGCCAAAACTGTTTTTT.

The genes are TRBV5-1 and TRBJ1-2, with 7 bases that match TRBD1. This CDR3 contains 14 residues. Looked up from germline, CDR1 is SGHRS and CDR2 is YFSETQ. Trimming removed 4 bases from V and 6 bases from J; junction bases left unmatched: 9. CDR3 loop: CASSHDRAGDGYTF. Written as DNA, the CDR3 is TGCGCCAGCAGCCATGACAGGGCAGGGGATGGCTACACCTTC.

The chain has TRBV7-9 and TRBJ2-3; D unclear. Trimming took 6 bases from V and 2 from J, leaving 9 bases between them. Germline-derived CDR1 and CDR2 are SEHNR and FQNEAQ (reference sequence). The CDR3 totals 13 residues. The CDR3 loop reads CASSSWATDTQYF. In DNA form, the CDR3 reads TGTGCCAGCAGTTCGTGGGCCACAGATACGCAGTATTTT.

The genes are TRBV12-5 and TRBJ1-2; tentative D call: TRBD1 (6 bases). V shed 1 base and J shed 4 bases, with 7 bases lying between them. The CDR3 loop spans 13 amino acids. Per germline, CDR1 LGHNT and CDR2 FRNRAP. CDR3 nucleotide sequence: TGTGCTAGTGGTTTGGAGACAGGCTATGGCTACACCTTC. It codes for CASGLETGYGYTF.

The table lists this clone with a few counts. The rearrangement links TRBV5-8 to TRBJ1-2, with D unresolved. Germline CDR1 SGHTS, CDR2 YDEGEE. With 3 bases removed from V and 2 bases from J, the gap between germline ends came to 8 bases. CDR3 length: 13 residues. CDR3 DNA: TGTGCCAGCAGCTCGACAACAAACTATGGCTACACCTTC. Translated, it gives CASSSTTNYGYTF.